This section outlines one TCR beta chain sequence together with its context. Its antigen target is currently unknown. There are no base qualities to consult, and no much larger clone falls within one base. This sample was taken from a study of vaccination effects on CD4 cells after COVID-19 (dated by TCRdb to the early 2020s). As for the study more broadly: Two doses of either the BNT162b2 or the mRNA-1273 mRNA SARS-CoV-2 vaccine were administered to participants. Cultures from other donors in the study were sequenced with the Oncomine TCR Beta short-read assay on an Illumina iSeq 100. The study compared SARS-CoV-2 spike-specific CD4+ TCR repertoires before and after mRNA vaccination in COVID-19 convalescent patients and infection-naive vaccine recipients. The full study included around nine COVID-19 convalescent patients and a handful of SARS-CoV-2-naive healthy vaccine recipients. The paper as a whole reports these results and caveats: Marked clonal contraction was observed in both infection-induced and vaccine-induced clones at late post-vaccination timepoints, consistent with waning T cell responses. Only a small number of convalescent patients were included, and no early post-infection timepoints were available, which limited the study. Among healthy vaccine recipients, nearly all vaccine-induced clones were SARS-CoV-2 mono-reactive, and only 1 of 255 was cross-reactive with common cold coronaviruses.

Library preparation was by the immunoSEQ multiplex PCR assay. DNA from the CD4+ T cells that had been cultured and isolated underwent TCR beta CDR3 sequencing. The paper's processing steps were these. Non-productive TCR sequences were removed, reads were trimmed to the CDR3 region, and CDR3s of at least 7 amino acids were retained. The MANAFEST web app was used to pick out antigen-specific clonotypes by comparing their expansion in peptide wells with that in reference cultures. For clones to be considered positive, expansion at FDR<0.05 versus reference and all other wells, an odds ratio above 5, and a frequency above 0.1% in two replicate wells were required. Clonotypes significantly expanded in SARS-CoV-2 spike wells and in at least one common cold coronavirus spike condition were defined as cross-reactive. Levenshtein distance calculated with the stringdist R package was used to assess CDR3 similarity, and unrooted trees were constructed with ape in R 3.6.1. In its TCRdb copy, this immuneACCESS table keeps in-frame sequences only and misses some clones. Where compared with another copy, unresolved V genes explain less than half of these, and the others have no known cause. The DNA was the basis for D and trimming; V, J and clone size are from that table. Within this sample are tens of thousands of clones, with around 77% of them counted one time only. The leading ten clones occupy about 3% of the sample.

The junction shows trimming of 4 bases on V and 4 bases on J, plus 16 bases between the germline ends. CDR3 length: 15 amino acids, cysteine to phenylalanine. CDR3 DNA only is kept here, 45 bases in frame from base 1. As encoded in the germline V gene (reference sequence), CDR1 is LGHDT while CDR2 is YNNKEL. The ViraFEST assay stimulated PBMC with viral peptide pools and then used TCR sequencing to identify antigen-specific CD4+ T cell clonotypes by expansion. After more than nine days of culture, CD4+ T cells were isolated with the EasySep CD4+ T cell isolation kit. Healthy vaccine recipients had no prior SARS-CoV-2 infection, confirmed by negative nucleocapsid antibodies before and after vaccination. Approximately 2 million PBMC per well were cultured with 10 ug/ml peptides in IMDM containing around 4.6% human AB serum, approximately 10 IU/ml IL-2 and gentamicin. On days 3 and 7, half of the culture medium was replaced with fresh IL-2-containing medium. Unless otherwise noted, each peptide stimulation condition was cultured in triplicate wells. Using Ficoll-Paque Plus gradient centrifugation, PBMC were separated from whole blood and then either used fresh or cryopreserved at -140C. The overlapping peptide pools covered the spike proteins of SARS-CoV-2 and of the common cold coronaviruses HCoV-NL63, HCoV-OC43 and HCoV-229E. The QIAamp micro DNA kit was used to extract genomic DNA from the cultured CD4+ T cells.

The sample in question was CD4+ T cells from PBMCs cultured with HCoV-NL63 spike peptides, obtained before COVID-19 vaccination. In light of the paper, this sample's cell subset or site label describes: HCoV-NL63 spike overlapping peptide pool stimulation. The TCR originated in a human donor who received a COVID-19 vaccine. This sequence uses TRBV3-1 (or the pseudogene TRBV3-2) and TRBJ2-5; the D gene cannot be named for sure. The DNA is TGTGCCAGCAGCCCGAATTTCTTGGGGTCAGAGACCCAGTACTTC. It encodes CASSPNFLGSETQYF.